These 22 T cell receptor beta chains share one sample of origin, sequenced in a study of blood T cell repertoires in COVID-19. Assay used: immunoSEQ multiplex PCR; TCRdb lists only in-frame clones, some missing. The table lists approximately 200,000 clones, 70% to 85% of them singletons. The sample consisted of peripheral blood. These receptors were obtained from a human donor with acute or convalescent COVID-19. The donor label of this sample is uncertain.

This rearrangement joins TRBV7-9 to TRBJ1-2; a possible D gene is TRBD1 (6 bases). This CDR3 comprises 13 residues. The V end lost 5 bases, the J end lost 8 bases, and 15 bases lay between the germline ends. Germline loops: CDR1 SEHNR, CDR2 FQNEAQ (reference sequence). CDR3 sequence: CASSQQTGRGYTF. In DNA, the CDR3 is TGTGCCAGCAGCCAACAGACAGGACGAGGCTACACCTTC. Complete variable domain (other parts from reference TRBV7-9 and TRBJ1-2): DTGVSQNPRHKITKRGQNVTFRCDPISEHNRLYWYRQTLGQGPEFLTYFQNEAQLEKSRLLSDRFSAERPKGSFSTLEIQRTEQGDSAMYLCASSQQTGRGYTFGSGTRLTVV.

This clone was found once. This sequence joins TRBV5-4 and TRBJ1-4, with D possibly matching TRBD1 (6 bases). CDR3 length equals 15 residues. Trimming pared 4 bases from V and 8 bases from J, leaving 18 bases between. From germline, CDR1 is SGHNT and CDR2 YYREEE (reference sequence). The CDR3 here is CASSISGTIGEKLFF. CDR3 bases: TGTGCCAGCAGCATCTCCGGGACAATTGGGGAAAAACTGTTTTTT.

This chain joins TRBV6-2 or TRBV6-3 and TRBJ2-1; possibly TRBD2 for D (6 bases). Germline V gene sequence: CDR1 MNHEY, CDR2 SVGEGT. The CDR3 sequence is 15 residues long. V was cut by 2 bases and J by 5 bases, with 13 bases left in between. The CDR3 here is CASSYRGGLHNEQFF. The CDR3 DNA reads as TGTGCCAGCAGTTACCGGGGAGGTCTCCACAATGAGCAGTTCTTC.

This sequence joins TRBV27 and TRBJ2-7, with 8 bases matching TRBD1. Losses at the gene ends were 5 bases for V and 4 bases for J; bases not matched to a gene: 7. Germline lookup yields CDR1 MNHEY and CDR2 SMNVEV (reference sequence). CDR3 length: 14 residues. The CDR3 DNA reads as TGTGCCAGCAGTAGAACCGGGACAGGTTACGAGCAGTACTTC. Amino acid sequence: CASSRTGTGYEQYF.

This CDR3 is CATQTSGAPGNTIYF. Here the CDR3 DNA reads TGTGCCACCCAGACTAGTGGAGCGCCTGGAAACACCATATATTTT. V is TRBV24-1 and J is TRBJ1-3; D unresolved. V gave up 9 bases and J gave up 2 bases, with 16 bases separating them. CDR3 length: 15 residues. Germline V CDR1 and CDR2: KGHDR, SFDVKD.

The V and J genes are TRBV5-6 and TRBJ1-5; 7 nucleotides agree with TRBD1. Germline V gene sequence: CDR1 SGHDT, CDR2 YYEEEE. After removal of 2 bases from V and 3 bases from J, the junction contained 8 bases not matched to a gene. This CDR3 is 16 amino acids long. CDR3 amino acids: CASSLRRGQDNQPQHF. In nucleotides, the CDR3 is TGTGCCAGCAGCTTACGTAGGGGGCAAGACAATCAGCCCCAGCATTTT.

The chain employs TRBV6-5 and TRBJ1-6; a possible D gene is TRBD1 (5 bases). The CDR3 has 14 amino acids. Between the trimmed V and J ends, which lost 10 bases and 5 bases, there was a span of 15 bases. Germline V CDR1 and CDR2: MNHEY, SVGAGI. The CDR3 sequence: CATTGGVHNSPLHF. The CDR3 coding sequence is TGTGCCACCACCGGGGGGGTCCATAATTCACCCCTCCACTTT.

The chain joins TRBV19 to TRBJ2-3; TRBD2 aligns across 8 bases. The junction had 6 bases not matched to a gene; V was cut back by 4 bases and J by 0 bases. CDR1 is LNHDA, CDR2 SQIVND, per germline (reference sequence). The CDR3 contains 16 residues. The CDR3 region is CASSTRLAQSTDTQYF. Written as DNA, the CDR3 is TGTGCCAGTAGTACCAGACTAGCGCAGAGCACAGATACGCAGTATTTT.

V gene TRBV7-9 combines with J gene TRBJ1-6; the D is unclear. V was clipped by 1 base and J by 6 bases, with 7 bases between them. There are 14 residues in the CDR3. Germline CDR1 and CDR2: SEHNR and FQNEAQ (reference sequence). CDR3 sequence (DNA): TGTGCCAGCAGCTTAGTGCTGGCTAATTCACCCCTCCACTTT. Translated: CASSLVLANSPLHF.

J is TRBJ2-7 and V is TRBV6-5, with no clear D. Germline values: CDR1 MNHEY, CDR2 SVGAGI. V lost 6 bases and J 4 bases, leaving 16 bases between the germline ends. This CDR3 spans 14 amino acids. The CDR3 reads CASRPVGSWYEQYF. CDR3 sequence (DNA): TGTGCCAGCAGGCCGGTGGGCAGCTGGTACGAGCAGTACTTC.

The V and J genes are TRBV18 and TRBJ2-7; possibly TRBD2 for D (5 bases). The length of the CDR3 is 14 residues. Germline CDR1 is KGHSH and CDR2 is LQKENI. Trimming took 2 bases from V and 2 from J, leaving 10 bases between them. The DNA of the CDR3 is TGTGCCAGCTCACCAGAGTTGGGAGCCTACGAGCAGTACTTC. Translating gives CASSPELGAYEQYF.

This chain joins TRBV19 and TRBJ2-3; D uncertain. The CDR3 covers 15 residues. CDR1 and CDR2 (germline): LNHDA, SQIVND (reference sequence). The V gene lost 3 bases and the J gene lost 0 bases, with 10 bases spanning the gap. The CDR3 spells CASSIGGSSTDTQYF. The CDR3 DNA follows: TGTGCCAGTAGTATTGGCGGTAGTAGCACAGATACGCAGTATTTT.

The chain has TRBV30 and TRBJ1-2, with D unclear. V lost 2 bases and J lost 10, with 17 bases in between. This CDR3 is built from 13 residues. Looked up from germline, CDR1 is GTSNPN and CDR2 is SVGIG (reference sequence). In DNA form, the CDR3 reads TGTGCCTGGAGTTTTAAGGAGGAGGGCCCCTACACCTTC. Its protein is CAWSFKEEGPYTF.

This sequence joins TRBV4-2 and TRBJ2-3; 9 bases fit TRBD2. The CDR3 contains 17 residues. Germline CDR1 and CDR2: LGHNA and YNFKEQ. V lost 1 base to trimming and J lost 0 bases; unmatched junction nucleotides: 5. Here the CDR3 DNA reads TGTGCCAGCAGCCAAGTTTCTAGCGGGAAGAGCACAGATACGCAGTATTTT. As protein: CASSQVSSGKSTDTQYF.

The CDR3 nucleotides are TGTGCCAGCACCGCGGGGAGGAGCTCCTACGAGCAGTACTTC. It translates to CASTAGRSSYEQYF. The chain joins TRBV7-2 to TRBJ2-7; a possible D gene is TRBD2 (6 bases). CDR1 and CDR2 from the germline V gene are SGHTA and FQGNSA. CDR3 size: 14 residues. Trimming removed 7 bases at V and 0 bases at J, with 13 bases between.

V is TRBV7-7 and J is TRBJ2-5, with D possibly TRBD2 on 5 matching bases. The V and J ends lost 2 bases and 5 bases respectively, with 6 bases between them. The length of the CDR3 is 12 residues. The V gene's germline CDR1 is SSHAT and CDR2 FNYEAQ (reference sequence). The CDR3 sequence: CASSLRGETQYF. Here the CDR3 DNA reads TGTGCCAGCAGCTTAAGAGGGGAGACCCAGTACTTC. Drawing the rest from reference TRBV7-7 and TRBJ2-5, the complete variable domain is GAGVSQSPRYKVTKRGQDVTLRCDPISSHATLYWYQQALGQGPEFLTYFNYEAQPDKSGLPSDRFSAERPEGSISTLTIQRTEQRDSAMYRCASSLRGETQYFGPGTRLLVL.

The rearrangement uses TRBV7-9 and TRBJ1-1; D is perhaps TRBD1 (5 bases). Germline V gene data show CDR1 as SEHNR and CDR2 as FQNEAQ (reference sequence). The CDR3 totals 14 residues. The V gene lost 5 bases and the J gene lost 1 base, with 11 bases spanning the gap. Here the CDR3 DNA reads TGTGCCAGCAGCGCAGTCAGGGAGAACACTGAAGCTTTCTTT. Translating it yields CASSAVRENTEAFF.

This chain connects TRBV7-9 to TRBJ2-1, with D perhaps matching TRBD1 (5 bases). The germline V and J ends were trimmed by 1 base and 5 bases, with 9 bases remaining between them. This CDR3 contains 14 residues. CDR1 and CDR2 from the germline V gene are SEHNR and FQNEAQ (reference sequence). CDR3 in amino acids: CASSLGNRNNEQFF. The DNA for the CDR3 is TGTGCCAGCAGCTTAGGTAACAGGAACAATGAGCAGTTCTTC.

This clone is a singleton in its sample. The CDR3 reads CASREGYQETQYF. As DNA, the CDR3 is TGTGCCAGCAGGGAGGGGTACCAAGAGACCCAGTACTTC. The chain couples TRBV27 to TRBJ2-5; TRBD2 might be the D (6 bases). Germline CDR1 MNHEY, CDR2 SMNVEV (reference sequence). V was trimmed by 6 bases and J by 0 bases, leaving 8 bases between them. This CDR3 is built from 13 residues.

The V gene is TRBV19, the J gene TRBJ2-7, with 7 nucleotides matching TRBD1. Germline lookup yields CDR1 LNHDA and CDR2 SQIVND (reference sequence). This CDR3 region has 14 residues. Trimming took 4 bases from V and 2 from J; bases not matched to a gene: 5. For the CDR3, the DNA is TGTGCCAGTAGTACGAGGGACAGAGCCTACGAGCAGTACTTC. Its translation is CASSTRDRAYEQYF.

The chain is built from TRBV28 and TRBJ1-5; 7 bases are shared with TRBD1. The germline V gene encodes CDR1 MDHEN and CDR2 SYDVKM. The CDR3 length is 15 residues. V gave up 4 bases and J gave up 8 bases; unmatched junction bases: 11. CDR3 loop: CASSSSAQGWEPQHF. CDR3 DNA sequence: TGTGCCAGCAGTTCCTCCGCACAGGGGTGGGAGCCCCAGCATTTT.

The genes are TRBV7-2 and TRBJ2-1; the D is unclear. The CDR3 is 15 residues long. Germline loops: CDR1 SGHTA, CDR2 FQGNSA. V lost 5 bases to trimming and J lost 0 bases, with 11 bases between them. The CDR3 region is CASSLLGSSYNEQFF. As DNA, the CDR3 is TGTGCCAGCAGCCTACTGGGCAGCTCCTACAATGAGCAGTTCTTC.